This T cell receptor (beta chain) was identified in a study of patients and donors after allogeneic stem cell transplantation. The V gene lost 6 bases and the J gene lost 1 base, with 15 bases spanning the gap. The germline gives CDR1 MDHEN, CDR2 SYDVKM. CDR3 length: 15 residues. TCRdb independently ran MiXCR on the RT-PCR reads; one entry per CDR3 protein. The table has under 95,000 distinct CDR3 sequences, roughly 4.9% seen once; the top ten hold less than 3%. This clonotype was observed at least ten times. The sequenced sample consisted of blood, either unsorted or a sorted T cell fraction (not recorded which). The V call is TRBV28, the J call TRBJ2-5; possibly TRBD1 for D (5 bases). This TCR derives from a human donor who was either an allogeneic HSCT recipient or a stem cell or donor lymphocyte infusion donor (not recorded which). It is not recorded whose cells these are; they may come from a transplant donor. CDR3 DNA sequence: TGTGCCAGCAGACCCCTAGACAGAACCCAAGAGACCCAGTACTTC. It is translated as CASRPLDRTQETQYF. The variable domain in full, with the rest retrieved from reference TRBV28 and TRBJ2-5, is DVKVTQSSRYLVKRTGEKVFLECVQDMDHENMFWYRQDPGLGLRLIYFSYDVKMKEKGDIPEGYSVSREKKERFSLILESASTNQTSMYLCASRPLDRTQETQYFGPGTRLLVL.